This T cell receptor beta chain came from a study of OX40 agonist ivuxolimab in advanced cancers. Across the study: Clinicians treated patients with ivuxolimab, an agonistic anti-OX40 (CD134) antibody. Broader study findings: Both CD4+ and CD8+ T cell populations in blood had undergone clonal expansion by week 6 at 0.1 to 3.0 mg/kg.

As to this clone: The antigen is undetermined.

CDR1 and CDR2 (germline): MNHEY, SMNVEV (reference sequence). Trimming cost V 5 bases and J 0 bases, with 11 bases left between them. This CDR3 is built from 15 residues. Here immunoSEQ multiplex PCR was the method, and the copy in TCRdb shows in-frame clones only, minus some. Among fewer than 85,000 clones, around nine tenths were seen once, and the ten largest hold 0.43%. Exclusion applied to patients with autoimmune disease history or systemic immunosuppression. The source material was CD4+ or CD8+ T cells sorted from blood, sampled in a trial of the OX40 agonist ivuxolimab. The sequence came from an adult with an advanced solid tumor such as melanoma, head and neck, liver or kidney cancer. The chain uses TRBV27 and TRBJ1-3; TRBD1 is a possible D gene (5 bases). The CDR3 DNA reads TGTGCCAGCAGTAGGGGAACTACCTCTGGAAACACCATATATTTT. This gives the protein CASSRGTTSGNTIYF.